This TCR beta chain was retrieved from a study of cytomegalovirus exposure and HLA in healthy donors. Germline lookup yields CDR1 MNHEY and CDR2 SVGAGI. There are 16 residues in the CDR3. Primers for the PCR totalled 60 Vbeta and 13 Jbeta. The table came from immunoSEQ multiplex PCR; TCRdb's copy has only in-frame clones and leaves some out. The sample has about 180,000 clones, around 80% seen once. With regard to this clone: One end of the junction fails to match germline, which may point to a read error.

This sequence joins TRBV6-5 and TRBJ2-1; 7 nucleotides align to TRBD1. Sequenced material: PBMCs. This TCR was sampled from a woman aged 45-59 years in good health and CMV-seropositive. The CDR3 DNA reads TGTGCCAGCAGTTCCGGGACAGACCTTTCCTACAATGAGCAGCTCTTC. Its translation is CASSSGTDLSYNEQLF.